This TCR beta chain comes out of a study of patients and donors after allogeneic stem cell transplantation. TCRdb re-derived calls from the RT-PCR reads in MiXCR, one entry per CDR3 protein. This repertoire shows about 160,000 distinct CDR3 sequences, over 30% found once; its top ten account for 50%. Trimming took off 0 bases at V and 10 bases at J, with 10 bases between the two ends. This CDR3 comprises 14 residues. Looked up from germline, CDR1 is MNHEY and CDR2 is SVGAGI. The chain joins TRBV6-5 to TRBJ1-6; possibly TRBD1 for D (5 bases). Material for sequencing was blood, either unsorted or a sorted T cell fraction (not recorded which). The TCR was taken from a human donor who was either an allogeneic HSCT recipient or a stem cell or donor lymphocyte infusion donor (not recorded which). It is not recorded whose cells these are; they may come from a transplant donor. This CDR3 is CASSYSGGNSPLHF. In nucleotides, the CDR3 is TGTGCCAGCAGTTACTCGGGGGGGAACTCACCCCTCCACTTT.